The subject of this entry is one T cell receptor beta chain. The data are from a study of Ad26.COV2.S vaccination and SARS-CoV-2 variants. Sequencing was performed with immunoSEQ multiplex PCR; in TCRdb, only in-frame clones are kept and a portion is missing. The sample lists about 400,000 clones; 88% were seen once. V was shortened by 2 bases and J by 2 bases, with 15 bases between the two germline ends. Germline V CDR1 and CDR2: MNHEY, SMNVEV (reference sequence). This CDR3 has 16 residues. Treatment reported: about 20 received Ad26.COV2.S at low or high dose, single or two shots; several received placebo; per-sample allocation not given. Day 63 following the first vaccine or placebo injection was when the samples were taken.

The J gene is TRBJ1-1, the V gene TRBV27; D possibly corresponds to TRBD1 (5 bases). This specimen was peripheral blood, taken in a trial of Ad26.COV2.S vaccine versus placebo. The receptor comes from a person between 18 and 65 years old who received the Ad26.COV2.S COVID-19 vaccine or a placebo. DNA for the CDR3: TGTGCCAGCAGTTTACGGGGCGATCCCTACAACACTGAAGCTTTCTTT. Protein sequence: CASSLRGDPYNTEAFF.